These 14 T cell receptor beta chains share one sample of origin, sequenced in a study of Ad26.COV2.S vaccination and SARS-CoV-2 variants. The protocol was immunoSEQ multiplex PCR, while the TCRdb copy is restricted to in-frame clones and leaves out a portion. The table has about 400,000 clones, approximately 90% seen once. Specified treatment: some 20 received Ad26.COV2.S at low or high dose, single or two shots; roughly five received placebo; per-sample allocation not given. Day 63 after the first injection of vaccine or placebo was the sampling time. The specimen was peripheral blood, collected in a trial of Ad26.COV2.S vaccine versus placebo. The receptor set was obtained from a person between 18 and 60 years old who received the Ad26.COV2.S COVID-19 vaccine or a placebo.

This clone is a singleton in its sample. The chain uses TRBV7-6 and TRBJ2-3; 8 positions agree with TRBD2. This CDR3 has 15 residues. CDR1 is SGHVS and CDR2 is FNYEAQ in the germline V gene. With 5 bases clipped from V and 6 bases from J, the junction kept 10 bases outside the gene matches. The CDR3 DNA is TGTGCCAGCAGCCGACGGGGCGGGGGGAGCGATACGCAGTATTTT. Its translation is CASSRRGGGSDTQYF.

The chain is built from TRBV7-8 and TRBJ2-7, with TRBD1 matching over 8 bases. Germline V CDR1 and CDR2: SGHVS, FQNEAQ. The CDR3 runs 16 residues. Losses at the gene ends were 0 bases for V and 6 bases for J; bases not matched to a gene: 10. DNA for the CDR3: TGTGCCAGCAGCTTAGCCAAGACAGGGGTTCGGGGCGAGCAGTACTTC. This encodes CASSLAKTGVRGEQYF.

The chain recombines TRBV11-2 with TRBJ1-2, with 10 bases aligning to TRBD1. CDR3 length equals 16 residues. V was clipped by 0 bases and J by 6 bases; unmatched bases: 7. The germline CDR1 and CDR2 sequences are SGHAT and FQNNGV. The CDR3 protein is CASSLDWLGTGDGYTF. DNA of the CDR3: TGTGCCAGCAGCTTAGATTGGTTAGGGACAGGGGATGGCTACACCTTC. Drawing the rest from reference TRBV11-2 and TRBJ1-2, the complete variable domain is EAGVAQSPRYKIIEKRQSVAFWCNPISGHATLYWYQQILGQGPKLLIQFQNNGVVDDSQLPKDRFSAERLKGVDSTLKIQPAKLEDSAVYLCASSLDWLGTGDGYTFGSGTRLTVV.

This clone was seen a few times. One junction end disagrees with the germline gene, perhaps due to a read error. The genes are TRBV7-7 and TRBJ2-2, with 9 bases identical to TRBD1. The CDR3 spans 18 residues. CDR1 SSHAT and CDR2 FNYEAQ come from the germline V gene (reference sequence). CDR3 region: CASSHYSGTGINTGELFF. For the CDR3, the DNA is TGTGCTAGCAGCCACTATTCCGGGACAGGGATAAACACCGGGGAGCTGTTTTTT.

The genes are TRBV28 and TRBJ1-1; 7 positions agree with TRBD1. This CDR3 is 16 amino acids long. Germline CDR1 is MDHEN and CDR2 is SYDVKM. J lost 1 base, V lost 4 bases, and 9 bases had no gene match. This chain's CDR3 is CASSSLSPGGNTEAFF. The CDR3 DNA is TGTGCCAGCAGTTCACTCTCACCAGGGGGGAACACTGAAGCTTTCTTT.

The chain has TRBV19 and TRBJ1-3; D possibly corresponds to TRBD1 (6 bases). The germline V and J ends were trimmed by 5 bases and 0 bases, with 11 bases remaining between them. Germline assignment: CDR1 LNHDA and CDR2 SQIVND (reference sequence). CDR3 length: 15 amino acids. CDR3 sequence reads: CASSADRSSGNTIYF. The CDR3 nucleotides read TGTGCCAGTAGTGCGGACAGAAGCTCTGGAAACACCATATATTTT.

The V and J genes are TRBV7-2 and TRBJ2-7; the D is unclear. The CDR3 runs 15 residues. Trimming shortened V by 2 bases and J by 3 bases, and 14 bases separated the two germline ends. CDR1 and CDR2 from the germline V gene are SGHTA and FQGNSA. The CDR3 loop reads CASSLWSQQNYEQYF. CDR3 nucleotides: TGTGCCAGCAGCTTATGGAGCCAGCAAAACTACGAGCAGTACTTC.

The chain has TRBV7-2 and TRBJ1-6; D gene uncertain. CDR1 is SGHTA and CDR2 is FQGNSA in the germline V gene. V was pared by 6 bases and J by 6 bases, with 6 bases between. The CDR3 has 12 residues. Here the CDR3 reads CASRVLNSPLHF. DNA for the CDR3: TGTGCCAGCAGGGTTCTTAATTCACCCCTCCACTTT.

This clone was observed a single time. The CDR3 bases are TGTGCCAGCAGCTCCATGACAGGGGCTAATGAAAAACTGTTTTTT. Protein sequence: CASSSMTGANEKLFF. The chain links TRBV7-9 to TRBJ1-4; 8 bases fit TRBD1. V gave up 4 bases and J gave up 3 bases; unmatched junction bases: 4. The CDR3 is 15 residues long. Germline CDR1 reads SEHNR; CDR2 reads FQNEAQ (reference sequence).

This rearrangement joins TRBV11-2 to TRBJ2-7; TRBD1 matches at 9 bases. The length of the CDR3 is 15 residues. CDR1 and CDR2 (germline): SGHAT, FQNNGV. Germline trimming cut 1 base from V and 6 bases from J; bases unmatched to any gene: 7. CDR3 nucleotides: TGTGCCAGCAGCTTAGGGGACAGGGTATCTCGCGAGCAGTACTTC. This encodes CASSLGDRVSREQYF.

The rearrangement links TRBV19 to TRBJ2-3; D ambiguous. Germline values: CDR1 LNHDA, CDR2 SQIVND (reference sequence). CDR3 length equals 14 residues. Trimming pared 4 bases from V and 2 bases from J, leaving 10 bases between. CDR3 sequence (DNA): TGTGCCAGTAGTAGTACATGGAACACAGATACGCAGTATTTT. Amino acids: CASSSTWNTDTQYF.

V gene TRBV7-9 combines with J gene TRBJ2-7, with D possibly called TRBD1 or TRBD2 (5 bases each). Trimming stripped 7 bases from V and 6 bases from J, with 19 bases between. CDR1 is SEHNR and CDR2 is FQNEAQ in the germline V gene (reference sequence). The length of the CDR3 is 14 residues. The CDR3 region is CASTTGTPVAEQYF. The CDR3 nucleotides are TGTGCCAGCACAACCGGGACCCCGGTGGCCGAGCAGTACTTC.

The rearrangement links TRBV7-9 to TRBJ1-5; 7 nucleotides line up with TRBD1. The CDR3 covers 16 residues. Germline V gene lookup returns CDR1 SEHNR and CDR2 FQNEAQ (reference sequence). V shed 2 bases and J 1 base; nucleotides not matched to a gene: 5. The CDR3 is CASSLSPGGSNQPQHF. DNA for the CDR3: TGTGCCAGCAGCTTATCTCCAGGGGGGAGCAATCAGCCCCAGCATTTT.

The table lists this clone with a count of one. CDR3 DNA: TGTGCCAGCAGTAATTCCACGGGACACATCTATGGCTACACCTTC. As protein: CASSNSTGHIYGYTF. This chain uses TRBV28 with TRBJ1-2; maybe TRBD1 (6 bases). The CDR3 is made up of 15 amino acids. Germline loops: CDR1 MDHEN, CDR2 SYDVKM. V lost 5 bases and J 4 bases, leaving 17 bases between the germline ends.